This entry concerns a single T cell receptor beta chain. The sample is drawn from a study of cytomegalovirus exposure and HLA in healthy donors. This CDR3 region has 13 residues. The V gene lost 5 bases and the J gene lost 0 bases, with 8 bases spanning the gap. Germline V gene data show CDR1 as LNHDA and CDR2 as SQIVND (reference sequence). PCR used 60 Vbeta primers and 13 Jbeta primers. This table comes from immunoSEQ multiplex PCR, and its TCRdb copy is limited to in-frame clones, with some not included. The repertoire holds approximately 150,000 clones, around 78% seen once, with around 2.5% in the top ten.

The origin of this receptor is a woman aged 18 to 35 in good health and CMV-seropositive. The sample taken for sequencing was PBMCs. V and J are TRBV19 and TRBJ2-7; TRBD1 might be the D (5 bases). The chain's CDR3 is CASSQGISYEQYF. DNA of the CDR3: TGTGCCAGTAGTCAGGGTATCTCCTACGAGCAGTACTTC. The full variable domain, rest sourced from reference TRBV19 and TRBJ2-7, is DGGITQSPKYLFRKEGQNVTLSCEQNLNHDAMYWYRQDPGQGLRLIYYSQIVNDFQKGDIAEGYSVSREKKESFPLTVTSAQKNPTAFYLCASSQGISYEQYFGPGTRLTVT.